This passage covers 25 T cell receptor beta chains from one sample sequenced in a study of blood T cell repertoires in COVID-19. Clones were sequenced by immunoSEQ multiplex PCR, and TCRdb holds only the in-frame ones, with some missing. Of approximately 41,000 clones in the sample, approximately 85% were seen once. Sequencing input: peripheral blood. The receptors here all came from a man aged 40-49 years with active or convalescent COVID-19.

The gene calls are TRBV27 and TRBJ1-1, with D uncertain. The length of the CDR3 is 15 residues. The germline V gene has CDR1 MNHEY and CDR2 SMNVEV (reference sequence). Deletions cut 6 bases from V and 3 bases from J, with 17 bases between. CDR3 nucleotide sequence: TGTGCCAGCAGCTTAAGACCAGGAGGCGACACTGAAGCTTTCTTT. It is translated as CASSLRPGGDTEAFF.

V gene TRBV6-1 combines with J gene TRBJ1-5; D perhaps matches TRBD1 (5 bases). Trimming shortened V by 1 base and J by 0 bases, and 25 bases separated the two germline ends. CDR1 MNHNS and CDR2 SASEGT come from the germline V gene. The CDR3 consists of 21 residues. CDR3 sequence (DNA): TGTGCCAGCAGTGAAGATACAGGTTCGTGGGTAGGGAACGATAGCAATCAGCCCCAGCATTTT. The encoded protein is CASSEDTGSWVGNDSNQPQHF.

This clone was seen a few times. The CDR3 sequence is CASSLQGLAGNTIYF. In DNA form, the CDR3 reads TGTGCCAGCAGCCTACAGGGGTTGGCTGGAAACACCATATATTTT. The chain couples TRBV11-3 to TRBJ1-3; 7 positions match TRBD1. V was clipped by 5 bases and J by 2 bases; unmatched bases: 6. Germline CDR1 and CDR2: SGHNT and YENEEA. CDR3 size: 15 residues. The full variable domain, with the rest looked up from reference TRBV11-3 and TRBJ1-3, is EAGVVQSPRYKIIEKKQPVAFWCNPISGHNTLYWYLQNLGQGPELLIRYENEEAVDDSQLPKDRFSAERLKGVDSTLKIQPAELGDSAVYLCASSLQGLAGNTIYFGEGSWLTVV.

The sample holds many counts of this clone. The rearrangement joins TRBV5-1 to TRBJ2-5, with 8 bases fitting TRBD2. CDR1 is SGHRS, CDR2 YFSETQ, per germline. CDR3 length: 15 residues. The J segment lost 5 bases and the V segment lost 7 bases, leaving 13 bases of the junction unmatched. DNA for the CDR3: TGCGCCAGCTGCCCCAGCGGGGGAACAGGGGAGACCCAGTACTTC. Translated, it gives CASCPSGGTGETQYF.

The rearrangement joins TRBV2 to TRBJ2-7, with D possibly TRBD1 on 6 matching bases. CDR1 and CDR2 (germline): SNHLY, FYNNEI. The length of the CDR3 is 14 residues. Trimming took off 5 bases at V and 0 bases at J, with 11 bases between the two ends. The CDR3, as DNA: TGTGCCAGCAGTCGTGACAGGAGCTCCTACGAGCAGTACTTC. This translates into CASSRDRSSYEQYF. Full variable domain (missing parts from reference TRBV2 and TRBJ2-7): EPEVTQTPSHQVTQMGQEVILRCVPISNHLYFYWYRQILGQKVEFLVSFYNNEISEKSEIFDDQFSVERPDGSNFTLKIRSTKLEDSAMYFCASSRDRSSYEQYFGPGTRLTVT.

This chain joins TRBV24-1 and TRBJ1-2; 7 bases agree with TRBD1. CDR1 is KGHDR, CDR2 SFDVKD, per germline. Unmatched junction bases numbered 8, after V lost 4 bases and J lost 4 bases. The CDR3 spans 15 residues. In DNA form, the CDR3 reads TGTGCCACCAGTGAGTCCCCCGGGACAGCCTATGGCTACACCTTC. Translated: CATSESPGTAYGYTF.

This clone was seen just once. The V gene is TRBV6-5, the J gene TRBJ1-1; D gene uncertain. Trimming removed 0 bases from V and 6 bases from J, with 11 bases in between. Germline V gene data show CDR1 as MNHEY and CDR2 as SVGAGI. The CDR3 is 14 residues long. This CDR3 is CASSYSGREAEAFF. The CDR3 region has the DNA TGTGCCAGCAGTTACTCGGGAAGGGAGGCTGAAGCTTTCTTT.

The chain couples TRBV18 to TRBJ1-5, with 7 bases matching TRBD1. The CDR3 is made up of 14 amino acids. Looked up from germline, CDR1 is KGHSH and CDR2 is LQKENI. With 6 bases clipped from V and 0 bases from J, the junction kept 2 bases outside the gene matches. The CDR3 DNA is TGTGCCAGCTCGGGGACAGATAGCAATCAGCCCCAGCATTTT. Protein: CASSGTDSNQPQHF.

The chain uses TRBV7-2 and TRBJ1-2; no definite D call. Germline lookup yields CDR1 SGHTA and CDR2 FQGNSA. Trimming stripped 7 bases from V and 4 bases from J, with 13 bases between. The CDR3 spans 13 residues. The CDR3 loop is CASIPEEVYGYTF. For the CDR3, the DNA is TGTGCCAGCATCCCCGAGGAAGTCTATGGCTACACCTTC.

The chain carries TRBV6-5 and TRBJ1-1; D call uncertain. Trimming took 0 bases from V and 6 from J, leaving 11 bases between them. Germline-derived CDR1 and CDR2 are MNHEY and SVGAGI. CDR3 length: 14 amino acids. CDR3 in amino acids: CASSYSMAGAEAFF. DNA of the CDR3: TGTGCCAGCAGTTACTCGATGGCGGGAGCTGAAGCTTTCTTT.

A word on this clone: The same CDR3 also results from other DNA sequences found in this sample. The chain has TRBV5-1 and TRBJ1-5; D uncertain. The CDR3 spans 13 residues. Deletions cut 3 bases from V and 7 bases from J, with 11 bases between. Per germline, CDR1 SGHRS and CDR2 YFSETQ. In nucleotides, the CDR3 is TGCGCCAGCAGCTCGACTGGTGACCAGCCCCAGCATTTT. It specifies CASSSTGDQPQHF.

The chain has TRBV7-2 and TRBJ1-2; 8 nucleotides match TRBD1. Germline CDR1 reads SGHTA; CDR2 reads FQGNSA. This CDR3 contains 13 residues. V shed 5 bases and J 6 bases; nucleotides not matched to a gene: 5. CDR3 bases: TGTGCCAGCAGCGGACCACAGGGGGATGGCTACACCTTC. As protein: CASSGPQGDGYTF. The entire variable domain, with the rest obtained from reference TRBV7-2 and TRBJ1-2, is as follows: GAGVSQSPSNKVTEKGKDVELRCDPISGHTALYWYRQSLGQGLEFLIYFQGNSAPDKSGLPSDRFSAERTGGSVSTLTIQRTQQEDSAVYLCASSGPQGDGYTFGSGTRLTVV.

V gene TRBV19 combines with J gene TRBJ1-1; 7 bases align to TRBD1. This CDR3 comprises 13 residues. J gave up 1 base and V 7 bases, and 3 bases lay outside the gene matches. Germline CDR1 is LNHDA and CDR2 is SQIVND (reference sequence). CDR3 in amino acids: CASKQGRNTEAFF. Here the CDR3 DNA reads TGTGCCAGTAAACAGGGGCGGAACACTGAAGCTTTCTTT.

The chain is built from TRBV19 and TRBJ1-5; possible D gene TRBD1, 6 bases. The CDR3 is 15 residues long. V was trimmed by 8 bases and J by 5 bases, leaving 19 bases between them. In germline, CDR1 is LNHDA, CDR2 SQIVND (reference sequence). The CDR3 reads CASHPKRGAHQPQHF. CDR3 nucleotide sequence: TGTGCCAGTCATCCTAAGCGGGGGGCCCATCAGCCCCAGCATTTT.

The V gene is TRBV5-6, the J gene TRBJ2-2; the D gene is possibly TRBD2 (6 bases). Germline CDR1 and CDR2: SGHDT and YYEEEE. The CDR3 loop spans 13 amino acids. Deletions cut 3 bases from V and 6 bases from J, with 9 bases between. The CDR3 loop is CASSWRDPGELFF. CDR3 in DNA: TGTGCCAGCAGCTGGAGGGACCCCGGGGAGCTGTTTTTT.

The genes are TRBV28 and TRBJ1-2, with D possibly matching TRBD1 (5 bases). The CDR3 length is 12 residues. The germline gives CDR1 MDHEN, CDR2 SYDVKM. Between the trimmed V and J ends, which lost 2 bases and 7 bases, there was a span of 8 bases. DNA of the CDR3: TGTGCCAGCAGTTTAGTAGGGGTTGGCTACACCTTC. It encodes CASSLVGVGYTF.

The rearrangement joins TRBV7-2 to TRBJ1-2; unclear D gene. Trimming shortened V by 1 base and J by 6 bases, and 9 bases separated the two germline ends. The CDR3 is 13 amino acids. Germline CDR1 and CDR2: SGHTA and FQGNSA. CDR3 sequence (DNA): TGTGCCAGCAGCTTAGGGCGACTCGATGGCTACACCTTC. Its translation: CASSLGRLDGYTF.

The V gene is TRBV5-4, the J gene TRBJ2-1; no reliable D call. Germline V gene lookup returns CDR1 SGHNT and CDR2 YYREEE (reference sequence). CDR3 size: 13 residues. Trimming left V 2 bases short and J 8 bases short, with 11 bases between. The CDR3 sequence: CASSFGPPDEQFF. As DNA, the CDR3 is TGTGCCAGCAGCTTTGGGCCTCCCGATGAGCAGTTCTTC.

This chain uses TRBV5-4 with TRBJ2-7, with 8 bases identical to TRBD1. Trimming removed 1 base from V and 4 bases from J; junction bases left unmatched: 4. The CDR3 is made up of 14 amino acids. Per germline, CDR1 SGHNT and CDR2 YYREEE (reference sequence). The CDR3 nucleotides are TGTGCCAGCAGCTTGTCGACAGGGGCTTACGAGCAGTACTTC. Residues: CASSLSTGAYEQYF.

The CDR3 coding sequence is TGCGCCAGCAGCCAAGACCTCGCAGGGGGCAAAGCTTTCTTT. Protein product: CASSQDLAGGKAFF. This chain connects TRBV4-3 to TRBJ1-1; 8 nucleotides agree with TRBD1. Germline V gives CDR1 LGHNA, CDR2 YSLEER. The CDR3 extends over 14 amino acids. V was clipped by 0 bases and J by 9 bases; unmatched bases: 6.

This chain joins TRBV12-3 or TRBV12-4 and TRBJ1-2; TRBD1 matches 10 bases. The CDR3 has 13 amino acids. The J segment lost 9 bases and the V segment lost 5 bases, leaving 6 bases of the junction unmatched. As DNA, the CDR3 is TGTGCCAGCAGTCGAGGACAGGGGGATCGCTACACCTTC. Translating gives CASSRGQGDRYTF.

The gene calls are TRBV11-2 and TRBJ2-7, with 10 bases fitting TRBD2. V was pared by 5 bases and J by 4 bases, with 8 bases of the junction left unmatched. CDR1 is SGHAT, CDR2 FQNNGV, per germline. This CDR3 spans 15 amino acids. CDR3: CASSPAGLAVYEQYF. DNA of the CDR3: TGTGCCAGCAGCCCCGCTGGACTAGCGGTTTACGAGCAGTACTTC.

This chain connects TRBV5-6 to TRBJ1-4; D possibly corresponds to TRBD1 (5 bases). Trimming stripped 0 bases from V and 7 bases from J, with 13 bases between. CDR1 and CDR2 from the germline V gene are SGHDT and YYEEEE. This CDR3 region has 15 residues. The CDR3 protein is CASSLGGRTFEKLFF. CDR3 DNA: TGTGCCAGCAGCTTGGGGGGGAGGACCTTTGAAAAACTGTTTTTT.

This rearrangement joins TRBV5-6 to TRBJ2-7; D might be TRBD2 (6 bases). Germline V gene data show CDR1 as SGHDT and CDR2 as YYEEEE. The CDR3 covers 14 residues. V shed 4 bases and J shed 0 bases, with 11 bases lying between them. As DNA, the CDR3 is TGTGCCAGCAGCCCGGTGGGGGGCTCCTACGAGCAGTACTTC. This codes for CASSPVGGSYEQYF. Drawing the rest from reference TRBV5-6 and TRBJ2-7, the complete variable domain is DAGVTQSPTHLIKTRGQQVTLRCSPKSGHDTVSWYQQALGQGPQFIFQYYEEEERQRGNFPDRFSGHQFPNYSSELNVNALLLGDSALYLCASSPVGGSYEQYFGPGTRLTVT.

J is TRBJ2-2 and V is TRBV24-1; TRBD1 agrees at 11 bases. The CDR3 runs 16 residues. Germline trimming cut 7 bases from V and 4 bases from J; bases unmatched to any gene: 7. Per germline, CDR1 KGHDR and CDR2 SFDVKD. The CDR3 loop is CATSPKGTGGTGELFF. The CDR3 DNA is TGTGCCACCAGCCCTAAGGGGACAGGGGGCACCGGGGAGCTGTTTTTT.